The 24 T cell receptor beta chains below come from one sample, sequenced in a study of blood T cell repertoires in COVID-19. Generated by immunoSEQ multiplex PCR, the TCRdb table keeps only in-frame clones and is missing some. Of 150,000 or so clones in the sample, approximately 90% were seen once. Sequenced input: peripheral blood. The source is a man younger than 30 with COVID-19, enrolled during active disease.

The V and J genes are TRBV14 and TRBJ2-7; TRBD2 matches 9 bases. CDR1 SGHDN and CDR2 FVKESK come from the germline V gene. J lost 4 bases, V lost 4 bases, and 5 bases had no gene match. The CDR3 totals 14 residues. The CDR3 nucleotides read TGTGCCAGCAGCCGTAGCGGGAGTAGGTACGAGCAGTACTTC. It is translated as CASSRSGSRYEQYF.

This chain links TRBV14 with TRBJ2-3; tentative D call: TRBD2 (5 bases). The length of the CDR3 is 17 residues. CDR1 is SGHDN, CDR2 FVKESK, per germline. V lost 4 bases and J 4 bases, leaving 21 bases between the germline ends. DNA of the CDR3: TGTGCCAGCAGCCCACCCTTACTAGAATCAAGTGCAGATACGCAGTATTTT. It specifies CASSPPLLESSADTQYF.

The chain is built from TRBV7-2 and TRBJ1-5; TRBD1 matches 8 bases. The V and J ends lost 5 bases and 3 bases, in that order; junction bases with no gene match: 6. In germline, CDR1 is SGHTA, CDR2 FQGNSA. The CDR3 runs to 15 residues. CDR3 in DNA: TGTGCCAGCAGCCCTGACAGGGGAAACAATCAGCCCCAGCATTTT. This gives the protein CASSPDRGNNQPQHF.

The chain joins TRBV19 to TRBJ1-2; D gene unclear. The CDR3 has 14 residues. Per germline, CDR1 LNHDA and CDR2 SQIVND (reference sequence). V was trimmed by 3 bases and J by 0 bases, leaving 8 bases between them. CDR3 sequence reads: CASSMSGTNYGYTF. The CDR3 region has the DNA TGTGCCAGTAGTATGTCGGGGACTAACTATGGCTACACCTTC.

V and J are TRBV13 and TRBJ2-5; 12 nucleotides agree with TRBD2. Trimming cost V 5 bases and J 2 bases; bases outside gene matches: 6. Germline loops: CDR1 PRHDT, CDR2 FYEKMQ (reference sequence). CDR3 length: 16 residues. DNA for the CDR3: TGTGCCAGCAGCGGCCGGACTAGCGGGAAACAAGAGACCCAGTACTTC. Protein sequence: CASSGRTSGKQETQYF.

The V gene is TRBV30, the J gene TRBJ2-1, with 8 bases lining up with TRBD1. V lost 0 bases, J lost 5 bases, and 6 bases stayed unmatched. The length of the CDR3 is 15 residues. Per germline, CDR1 GTSNPN and CDR2 SVGIG (reference sequence). In DNA form, the CDR3 reads TGTGCCTGGAGTGTAGGACAGGGCGAGGACAATGAGCAGTTCTTC. This gives the protein CAWSVGQGEDNEQFF.

V is TRBV27 and J is TRBJ2-1; 14 nucleotides line up with TRBD2. The J segment lost 9 bases and the V segment lost 4 bases, leaving 8 bases of the junction unmatched. Germline V lookup: CDR1 MNHEY, CDR2 SMNVEV (reference sequence). The CDR3 consists of 16 residues. Here the CDR3 DNA reads TGTGCCAGCAGTTCCCGACTAGCGGGAGGGCCAGGTGAGCAGTTCTTC. Amino acids: CASSSRLAGGPGEQFF.

This chain joins TRBV6-6 and TRBJ1-2, with D tentatively TRBD1 (5 bases). V was shortened by 0 bases and J by 6 bases, with 11 bases between the two germline ends. The germline V gene encodes CDR1 MNHNY and CDR2 SVGAGI (reference sequence). This CDR3 region has 14 residues. The CDR3 loop reads CASSYSSRDDGYTF. CDR3 nucleotides: TGTGCCAGCAGTTACTCGTCCAGGGATGATGGCTACACCTTC.

This sequence joins TRBV28 and TRBJ1-4; no reliable D call. Germline lookup yields CDR1 MDHEN and CDR2 SYDVKM. The CDR3 runs 14 residues. V was trimmed by 6 bases and J by 8 bases, leaving 16 bases between them. CDR3 loop: CASSHLRGGEKLFF. The CDR3 DNA follows: TGTGCCAGCAGCCATTTGAGAGGTGGGGAAAAACTGTTTTTT.

V gene TRBV30 combines with J gene TRBJ1-1; D is perhaps TRBD1 (5 bases). The CDR3 is made up of 14 amino acids. Trimming cost V 4 bases and J 2 bases, with 14 bases left between them. Germline values: CDR1 GTSNPN, CDR2 SVGIG (reference sequence). In DNA, the CDR3 is TGTGCCTGGATTGGCAGGGCGAGAAACACTGAAGCTTTCTTT. Translating gives CAWIGRARNTEAFF.

The gene calls are TRBV9 and TRBJ1-2; TRBD1 aligns across 7 bases. The ends lost 5 bases at V and 4 bases at J; junction bases unmatched: 8. In germline, CDR1 is SGDLS, CDR2 YYNGEE. The CDR3 extends over 14 amino acids. The CDR3 nucleotides read TGTGCCAGCAGGAGGGCAGGGGGTACCTATGGCTACACCTTC. This encodes CASRRAGGTYGYTF. Based on the CDR3 plus reference TRBV9 and TRBJ1-2, the full variable domain is DSGVTQTPKHLITATGQRVTLRCSPRSGDLSVYWYQQSLDQGLQFLIQYYNGEERAKGNILERFSAQQFPDLHSELNLSSLELGDSALYFCASRRAGGTYGYTFGSGTRLTVV.

The chain joins TRBV18 to TRBJ1-1; 7 nucleotides agree with TRBD1. Germline V gene lookup returns CDR1 KGHSH and CDR2 LQKENI. The V and J ends lost 6 bases and 3 bases, in that order; junction bases with no gene match: 16. This CDR3 region has 17 residues. CDR3 residues: CASSADRVRLGDTEAFF. The CDR3, as DNA: TGTGCCAGCTCGGCAGACAGGGTGCGTCTAGGGGACACTGAAGCTTTCTTT.

The V gene is TRBV7-3, the J gene TRBJ2-3; D ambiguous. Germline values: CDR1 SGHTA, CDR2 FQGTGA. The V end lost 5 bases, the J end lost 0 bases, and 15 bases lay between the germline ends. The length of the CDR3 is 16 residues. CDR3 in amino acids: CASSPGQTPSTDTQYF. CDR3 bases: TGTGCCAGCAGCCCAGGCCAAACCCCTAGCACAGATACGCAGTATTTT.

The chain carries TRBV18 and TRBJ2-7; TRBD2 aligns across 13 bases. In germline, CDR1 is KGHSH, CDR2 LQKENI. V was clipped by 4 bases and J by 0 bases; unmatched bases: 6. This CDR3 contains 17 residues. The CDR3 DNA reads TGTGCCAGCTCACGATCCGGGACTAGCGGGACCTCCTACGAGCAGTACTTC. Encoded protein: CASSRSGTSGTSYEQYF.

The chain uses TRBV27 and TRBJ2-3, with TRBD2 matching 7 bases. CDR3 size: 14 residues. Germline CDR1 is MNHEY and CDR2 is SMNVEV (reference sequence). The trim removed 3 bases at V and 8 bases at J, leaving 8 bases unmatched. CDR3 region: CASSFLTSSGTQYF. DNA of the CDR3: TGTGCCAGCAGTTTTCTGACTAGCAGTGGTACGCAGTATTTT.

This chain joins TRBV28 and TRBJ1-6; D unclear. This CDR3 has 12 residues. Trimming stripped 3 bases from V and 16 bases from J, with 13 bases between. The germline V gene encodes CDR1 MDHEN and CDR2 SYDVKM. CDR3 region: CASSFVEGLLHF. CDR3 DNA: TGTGCCAGCAGTTTCGTAGAGGGATTGCTCCACTTT.

V is TRBV4-3 and J is TRBJ2-1, with 8 bases fitting TRBD2. CDR3 size: 15 residues. Germline values: CDR1 LGHNA, CDR2 YSLEER. V lost 4 bases to trimming and J lost 3 bases; unmatched junction nucleotides: 5. The chain's CDR3 is CASSRSGSIYNEQFF. Here the CDR3 DNA reads TGCGCCAGCAGCCGGAGCGGGAGTATCTACAATGAGCAGTTCTTC.

The chain joins TRBV18 to TRBJ2-1, with a weak D call TRBD1 (8 bases). CDR1 is KGHSH, CDR2 LQKENI, per germline. This CDR3 has 16 residues. The ends were cut back, 4 bases at V and 3 bases at J, with 16 bases in the middle. The CDR3 DNA sequence: TGTGCCAGCTCACGAGGACAGGGCGGGAGCTACAATGAGCAGTTCTTC. This encodes CASSRGQGGSYNEQFF.

The rearrangement joins TRBV11-2 to TRBJ2-7, with 7 positions matching TRBD2. V lost 3 bases and J lost 3; bases outside the gene matches: 5. Germline V gene data show CDR1 as SGHAT and CDR2 as FQNNGV. The CDR3 sequence is 14 residues long. CDR3 in amino acids: CASSFGLGYYEQYF. CDR3 nucleotide sequence: TGTGCCAGCAGCTTCGGACTAGGCTACTACGAGCAGTACTTC.

The chain links TRBV28 to TRBJ1-3, with TRBD1 as a possible D gene (5 bases). This CDR3 is built from 14 residues. V shed 3 bases and J shed 2 bases, with 8 bases lying between them. CDR1 and CDR2 from the germline V gene are MDHEN and SYDVKM. The CDR3 DNA is TGTGCCAGCAGTTTTAGGGGAACTGGAAACACCATATATTTT. This gives the protein CASSFRGTGNTIYF.

The rearrangement uses TRBV5-6 and TRBJ2-2; D may be TRBD1 (6 bases). The length of the CDR3 is 16 residues. From germline, CDR1 is SGHDT and CDR2 YYEEEE. Trimming removed 4 bases from V and 4 bases from J, with 17 bases in between. CDR3 amino acids: CASSRPGHRTTGELFF. The CDR3 region has the DNA TGTGCCAGCAGCCGACCGGGACATAGAACCACCGGGGAGCTGTTTTTT.

This chain joins TRBV27 and TRBJ2-7, with D possibly matching TRBD1 (5 bases). The CDR3 is made up of 14 amino acids. The V and J ends lost 0 bases and 0 bases respectively, with 6 bases between them. CDR1 is MNHEY and CDR2 is SMNVEV in the germline V gene (reference sequence). CDR3 bases: TGTGCCAGCAGTTTATCAGGGGCCTCCTACGAGCAGTACTTC. Protein: CASSLSGASYEQYF.

V is TRBV27 and J is TRBJ1-5, with D tentatively TRBD1 (5 bases). The CDR3 runs 13 residues. V shed 2 bases and J shed 9 bases, with 11 bases lying between them. Germline V lookup: CDR1 MNHEY, CDR2 SMNVEV (reference sequence). CDR3 sequence (DNA): TGTGCCAGCAGTTTAACGCGGGACCGGCCCCAGCATTTT. Translated: CASSLTRDRPQHF.

The rearrangement uses TRBV28 and TRBJ2-1, with D hard to call. The CDR3 is 15 amino acids. V was pared by 3 bases and J by 4 bases, with 13 bases between. The germline V gene has CDR1 MDHEN and CDR2 SYDVKM. The CDR3 DNA sequence: TGTGCCAGCAGTTTTTGGCGTGACGGGTACAATGAGCAGTTCTTC. It codes for CASSFWRDGYNEQFF.